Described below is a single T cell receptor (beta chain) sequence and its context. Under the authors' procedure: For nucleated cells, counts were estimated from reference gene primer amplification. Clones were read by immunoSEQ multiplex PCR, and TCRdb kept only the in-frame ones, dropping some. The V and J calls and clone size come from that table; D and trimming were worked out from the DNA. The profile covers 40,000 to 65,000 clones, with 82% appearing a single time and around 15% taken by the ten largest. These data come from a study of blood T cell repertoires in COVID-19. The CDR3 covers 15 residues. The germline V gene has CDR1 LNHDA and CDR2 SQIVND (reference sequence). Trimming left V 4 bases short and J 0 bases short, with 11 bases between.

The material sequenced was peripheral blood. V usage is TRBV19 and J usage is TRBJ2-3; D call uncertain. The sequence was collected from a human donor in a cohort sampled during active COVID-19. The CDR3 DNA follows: TGTGCCAGTAGTAAAGACCTTACTAGCACAGATACGCAGTATTTT. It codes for CASSKDLTSTDTQYF.